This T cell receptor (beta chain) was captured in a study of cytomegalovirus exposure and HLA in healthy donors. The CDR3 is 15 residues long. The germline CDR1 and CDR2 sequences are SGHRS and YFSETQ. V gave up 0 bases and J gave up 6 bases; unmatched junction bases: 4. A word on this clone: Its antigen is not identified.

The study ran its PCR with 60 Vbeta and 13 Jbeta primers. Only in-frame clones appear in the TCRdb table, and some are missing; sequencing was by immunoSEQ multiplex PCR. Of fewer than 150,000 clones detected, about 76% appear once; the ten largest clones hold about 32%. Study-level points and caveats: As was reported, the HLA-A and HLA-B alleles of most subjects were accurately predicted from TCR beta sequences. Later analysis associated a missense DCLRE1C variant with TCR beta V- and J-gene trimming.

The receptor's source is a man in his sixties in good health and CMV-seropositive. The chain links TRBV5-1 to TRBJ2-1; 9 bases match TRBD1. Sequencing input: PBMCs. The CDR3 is CASSLVLGQGNEQFF. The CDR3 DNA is TGCGCCAGCAGCTTGGTACTGGGACAGGGCAATGAGCAGTTCTTC.